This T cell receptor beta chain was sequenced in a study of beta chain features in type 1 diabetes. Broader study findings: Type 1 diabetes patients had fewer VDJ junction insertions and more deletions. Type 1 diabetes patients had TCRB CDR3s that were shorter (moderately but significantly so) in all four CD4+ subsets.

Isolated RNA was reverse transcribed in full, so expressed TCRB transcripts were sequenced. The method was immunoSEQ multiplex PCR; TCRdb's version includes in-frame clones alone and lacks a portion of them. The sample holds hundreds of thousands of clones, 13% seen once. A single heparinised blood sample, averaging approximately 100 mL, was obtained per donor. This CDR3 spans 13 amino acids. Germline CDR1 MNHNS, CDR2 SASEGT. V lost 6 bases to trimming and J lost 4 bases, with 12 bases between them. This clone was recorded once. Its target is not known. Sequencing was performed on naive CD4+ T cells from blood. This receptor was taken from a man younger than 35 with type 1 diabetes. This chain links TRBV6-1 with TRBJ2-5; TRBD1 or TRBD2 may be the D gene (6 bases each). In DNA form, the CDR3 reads TGTGCCAGCAGCCGGACGGGGGCAGAGACCCAGTACTTC. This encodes CASSRTGAETQYF.